The sequence of this TCR beta chain was determined in a study of blood T cell repertoires in COVID-19 (dated by TCRdb to about 2020). Study-wide context: Samples covering the acute and convalescent phases of COVID-19 were provided by collaborators in the United States, Italy and Spain. The material from the prospective study consisted of cDNA or gDNA derived from T cells, B-cell-depleted T cells, or PBMCs. Subjects who had been exposed to COVID-19, were actively infected with it, or had recovered from it provided the deeply sampled blood TCRbeta repertoires that made up the dataset. A freely available public database, intended as a resource for researchers studying the immune response to SARS-CoV-2, is where the repertoires were released. Samples were obtained from the ongoing ImmuneRACE study (first 160 participants) and from 1,000 to 1,500 subjects provided by 6 global collaborators. Sample metadata almost always included a de-identified subject ID, COVID-19 status, age in years and sex. Where HLA class I and class II types were available, the types were taken from metadata supplied by the sample provider, not from assay-based typing.

From V the trimming removes 4 bases and from J it removes 4 bases, while the gene matches leave 3 bases of the junction unaccounted for. From the cysteine through the phenylalanine, the CDR3 covers 15 amino acids. CDR3 DNA is the only sequence kept; it has 45 bases, read in frame from the first base. In the germline V gene, CDR1 corresponds to SQVTM and CDR2 to ANQGSEA. What the authors observed across the whole study: How much clinical and demographic metadata was included differed by source and by participant, and the metadata was provided uncurated.

To note about this clone: There is no known antigen for this receptor. No much larger clone is present one base from it, and per-base qualities are unavailable.

TCRbeta CDR3 regions were amplified from genomic DNA using the immunoSEQ Assay, a bias-controlled multiplex PCR. The authors processed their data as follows. Nucleated cell counts per sample were estimated from amplification of reference gene primers within the assay. To quantify the absolute abundance of each unique TCRbeta CDR3 rearrangement, sequence reads were collapsed and filtered. For each sample, productive Simpson clonality was calculated as the square root of Simpson's diversity index across productive rearrangements. The table was pulled from immuneACCESS by TCRdb, which kept in-frame rearrangements only. Such tables lose some clones; where checked, under half of the loss comes from unresolved V genes, and the rest has no known cause. That table furnishes V, J and clone size, whereas the DNA furnished D and trimming. The sample profile shows approximately 35,000 clones; about 90% of them were found once. Jointly, the top ten make up almost 5% of the sample.

Whole blood was collected in K2EDTA tubes by collaborating institutions according to the institutions' own protocols. For TCRbeta analysis, collaborator samples were shipped as frozen whole blood, as isolated PBMCs, or as DNA extracted from either sample type. This clonotype was obtained from a woman aged 70-85 years with active COVID-19. The sequenced material came from peripheral blood. Recombination linked TRBV29-1 to TRBJ2-1; a stretch of 14 junction bases matches TRBD2. CDR3 sequence: CSVVTSGGVYNEQFF. The nucleotides read TGCAGCGTTGTGACTAGCGGGGGGGTATACAATGAGCAGTTCTTC.